Below, one T cell receptor (beta chain) is given with its context. Germline V gene lookup returns CDR1 SGHRS and CDR2 YFSETQ. V gave up 0 bases and J gave up 3 bases, with 12 bases separating them. CDR3 length: 15 amino acids. The source material, RNA transcripts, was used to amplify TCR beta CDR3 regions. Researchers ran a first-round RT-PCR on the TCR CDR3 using the HTBI primer set. TCRdb re-derived calls from the multiplex PCR reads in MiXCR, one entry per CDR3 protein. Of around 530,000 distinct CDR3 sequences listed, more than 15% are singletons. This record comes from a study of T cells in Graves' hyperthyroidism and ophthalmopathy.

The clonotype originates from a woman under 30 with Graves' ophthalmopathy. The specimen was blood. This chain connects TRBV5-1 to TRBJ1-1; TRBD1 might be the D (5 bases). DNA for the CDR3: TGCGCCAGCAGCTTGGATCACCTCAGGGACACTGAAGCTTTCTTT. It codes for CASSLDHLRDTEAFF.